This entry is about one T cell receptor beta chain. What antigen it recognizes has not been identified. Base quality data are lacking; no much larger clone is found one base away. RNA was extracted using the RNeasy kit, and roughly 0.45 to 1 microgram was reverse transcribed with random hexamers. TCR beta CDR3 regions were amplified with the immunoSEQ multiplex PCR assay covering 54 Vbeta and 13 Jbeta segments. PCR amplification bias was corrected by using a synthetic template baseline for primer optimization and computational correction. The study's processing was this. Only productive sequences were kept, with reads annotated to V, D and J genes according to IMGT and analyzed in immunoSEQ Analyzer. Clonality was calculated as one minus the Shannon entropy normalized by log2 of the number of productive unique sequences. For each patient and control, public and private clones were evaluated within the 100 most prevalent clones. Susac-specific clones were defined as absent from healthy and MS cohorts, roughly 1,100 published viral clones and other ImmuneACCESS disease sequences. TCRdb passed the public sequencing reads through fastp at Q25 and MiXCR, retaining productive beta sequences. A single entry per CDR3 protein holds the most common genes and DNA from its merged rows. The V and J calls were determined by TCRdb, not by the authors. The sample records a few hundred thousand distinct CDR3 sequences, about 89% of which are singletons. The ten largest clones capture about 0.17% of the sample.

High-throughput TCR beta sequencing profiled peripheral blood CD8+ and CD4+ T cells from healthy donors, Susac syndrome patients and multiple sclerosis patients. Treatment-naive patients with stable or active relapsing-remitting disease fulfilling revised McDonald criteria were used as multiple sclerosis controls. CD8+ TEMRA cells were enriched by FACS, while bulk CD8+ and CD4+ T cells were purified by magnetic negative isolation. Blood was drawn into EDTA tubes, processed within 24 hours, and PBMCs were isolated by density gradient centrifugation. PBMCs intended for TCR sequencing were cryopreserved in liquid nitrogen and were subsequently thawed in a 37 degrees C water bath. Purity of sorted or isolated CD4+, CD8+ and CD8+ TEMRA cells was at least 90%. The data originate from a study of CD8 T cells in Susac syndrome (dated by TCRdb to about 2019). Regarding the research as a whole: Repertoire sequencing was used to test whether CD8+ T cell activation and differentiation in Susac syndrome was antigen driven. CD8+ T cell repertoire clonality was compared between about a dozen healthy donors, some 14 Susac syndrome patients and around 15 multiple sclerosis patients. The investigation overall reported the following: The number of individuals in the TCR sequencing and HLA analysis was acknowledged as relatively small.

V sheds 3 bases and J sheds 9 bases, leaving 12 bases between their ends. According to the germline V gene, CDR1 reads MDHEN and CDR2 reads SYDVKM. The CDR3 covers 13 residues, taking in both the cysteine and the phenylalanine. Only the CDR3 portion is preserved as DNA: 39 bases, with reading frame beginning at the first base. This chain joins TRBV28 to TRBJ2-1, with no confidently assigned D gene. The sample taken for sequencing was CD8+ T cells from PBMCs. The clonotype was recovered from a human donor with multiple sclerosis. The CDR3 is CASSLGIGGEQFF. The nucleotides are TGTGCCAGCAGTTTGGGGATAGGTGGTGAGCAGTTCTTC. Here the CDR3 is joined to the reference TRBV28 and TRBJ2-1 genes, and the full variable domain is: DVKVTQSSRYLVKRTGEKVFLECVQDMDHENMFWYRQDPGLGLRLIYFSYDVKMKEKGDIPEGYSVSREKKERFSLILESASTNQTSMYLCASSLGIGGEQFFGPGTRLTVL.